This T cell receptor (beta chain) stems from a study of blood T cell repertoires in COVID-19. Sequencing was performed with immunoSEQ multiplex PCR; in TCRdb, only in-frame clones are kept and a portion is missing. This table has roughly 110,000 clones, roughly 90% appearing once. The CDR3 totals 15 residues. Deletions cut 10 bases from V and 0 bases from J, with 19 bases between. The germline V gene has CDR1 ENHRY and CDR2 SYGVKD. J is TRBJ2-7 and V is TRBV10-3; weak D call: TRBD1 (5 bases). This TCR was recovered from a man aged 40-55 years with active or convalescent COVID-19. Sequencing was done on a sample of peripheral blood. The CDR3: CATTPTELFSYEQYF. The CDR3, as DNA: TGTGCCACCACGCCGACAGAACTCTTCTCCTACGAGCAGTACTTC.